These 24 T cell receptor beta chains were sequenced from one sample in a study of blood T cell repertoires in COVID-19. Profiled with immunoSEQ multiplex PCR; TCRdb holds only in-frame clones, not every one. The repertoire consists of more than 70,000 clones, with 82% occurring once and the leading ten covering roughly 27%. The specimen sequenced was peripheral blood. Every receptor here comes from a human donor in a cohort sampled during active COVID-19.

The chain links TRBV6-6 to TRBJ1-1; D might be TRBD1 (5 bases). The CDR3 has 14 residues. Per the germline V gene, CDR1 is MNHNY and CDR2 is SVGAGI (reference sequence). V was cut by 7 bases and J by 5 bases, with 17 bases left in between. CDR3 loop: CASIDGGGRTEAFF. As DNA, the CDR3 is TGTGCCAGCATCGACGGGGGGGGTCGGACTGAAGCTTTCTTT.

CDR3 loop: CASSTGPREKLFF. The CDR3 coding sequence is TGTGCCAGCAGCACAGGGCCTAGGGAAAAACTGTTTTTT. The chain has TRBV2 and TRBJ1-4, with D possibly matching TRBD1 (6 bases). The CDR3 has 13 amino acids. Trimming took off 6 bases at V and 8 bases at J, with 13 bases between the two ends. Looked up from germline, CDR1 is SNHLY and CDR2 is FYNNEI.

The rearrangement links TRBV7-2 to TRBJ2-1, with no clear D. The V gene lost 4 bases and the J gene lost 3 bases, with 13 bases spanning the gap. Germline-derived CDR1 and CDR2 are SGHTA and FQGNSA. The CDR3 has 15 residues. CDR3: CASSSMGRNYNEQFF. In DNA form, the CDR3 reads TGTGCCAGCAGCTCGATGGGCCGAAACTACAATGAGCAGTTCTTC.

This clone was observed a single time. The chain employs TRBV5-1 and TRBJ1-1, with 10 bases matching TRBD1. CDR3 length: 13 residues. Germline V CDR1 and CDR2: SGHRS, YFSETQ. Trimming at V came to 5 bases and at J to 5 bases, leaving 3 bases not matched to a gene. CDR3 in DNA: TGCGCCAGCAGAGGGACAGGGGAGACTGAAGCTTTCTTT. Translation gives CASRGTGETEAFF. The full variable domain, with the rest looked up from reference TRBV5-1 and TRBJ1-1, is KAGVTQTPRYLIKTRGQQVTLSCSPISGHRSVSWYQQTPGQGLQFLFEYFSETQRNKGNFPGRFSGRQFSNSRSEMNVSTLELGDSALYLCASRGTGETEAFFGQGTRLTVV.

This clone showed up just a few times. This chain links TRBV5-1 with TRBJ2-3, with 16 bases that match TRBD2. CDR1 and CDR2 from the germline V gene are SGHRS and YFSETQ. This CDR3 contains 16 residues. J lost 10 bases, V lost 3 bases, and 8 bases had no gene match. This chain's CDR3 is CASSSGTSGGAEAQYF. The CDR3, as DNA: TGCGCCAGCAGCTCAGGGACTAGCGGGGGGGCGGAGGCGCAGTATTTT.

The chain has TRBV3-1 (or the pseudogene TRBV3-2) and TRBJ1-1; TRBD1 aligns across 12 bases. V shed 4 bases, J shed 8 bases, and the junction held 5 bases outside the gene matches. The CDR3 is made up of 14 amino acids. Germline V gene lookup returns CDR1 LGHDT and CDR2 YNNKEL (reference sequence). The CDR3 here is CASSPGTGGGEAFF. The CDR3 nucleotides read TGTGCCAGCAGCCCAGGGACAGGGGGCGGGGAAGCTTTCTTT.

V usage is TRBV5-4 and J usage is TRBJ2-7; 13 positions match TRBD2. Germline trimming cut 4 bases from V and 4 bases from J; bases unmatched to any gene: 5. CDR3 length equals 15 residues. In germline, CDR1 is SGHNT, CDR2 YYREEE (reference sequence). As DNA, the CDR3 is TGTGCCAGCAGCCCAGGGACTAGCGGGGAATACGAGCAGTACTTC. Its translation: CASSPGTSGEYEQYF.

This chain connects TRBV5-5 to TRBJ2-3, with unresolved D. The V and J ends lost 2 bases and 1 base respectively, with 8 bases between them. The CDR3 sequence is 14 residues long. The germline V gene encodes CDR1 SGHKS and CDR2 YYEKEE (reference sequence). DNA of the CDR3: TGTGCCAGCAGCTTCTGGAGAGGCACAGATACGCAGTATTTT. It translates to CASSFWRGTDTQYF.

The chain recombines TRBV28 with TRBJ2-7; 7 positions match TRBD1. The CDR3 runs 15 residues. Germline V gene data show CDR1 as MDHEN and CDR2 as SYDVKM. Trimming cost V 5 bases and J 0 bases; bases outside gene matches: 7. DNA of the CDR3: TGTGCCAGCAGTCGCATCGGGACAGCCTCCTACGAGCAGTACTTC. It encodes CASSRIGTASYEQYF.

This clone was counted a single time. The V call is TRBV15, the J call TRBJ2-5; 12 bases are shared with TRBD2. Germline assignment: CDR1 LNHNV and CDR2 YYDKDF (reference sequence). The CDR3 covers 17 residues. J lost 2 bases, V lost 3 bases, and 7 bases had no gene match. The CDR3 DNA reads TGTGCCACCAGCAGTTGGGGACTAGCGGGCGTACAAGAGACCCAGTACTTC. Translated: CATSSWGLAGVQETQYF. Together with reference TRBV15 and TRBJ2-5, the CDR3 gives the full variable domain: DAMVIQNPRYQVTQFGKPVTLSCSQTLNHNVMYWYQQKSSQAPKLLFHYYDKDFNNEADTPDNFQSRRPNTSFCFLDIRSPGLGDTAMYLCATSSWGLAGVQETQYFGPGTRLLVL.

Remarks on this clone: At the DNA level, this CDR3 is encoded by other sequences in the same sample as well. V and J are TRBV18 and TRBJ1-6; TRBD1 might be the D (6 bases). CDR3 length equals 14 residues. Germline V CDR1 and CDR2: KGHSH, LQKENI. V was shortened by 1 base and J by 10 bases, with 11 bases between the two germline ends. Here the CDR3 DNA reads TGTGCCAGCTCACCACGAGGGGGGGACTCACCCCTCCACTTT. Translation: CASSPRGGDSPLHF.

The CDR3 region is CASSLGGDRLHGYTF. CDR3 DNA sequence: TGTGCCAGCAGCTTGGGGGGCGACAGGCTGCATGGCTACACCTTC. The rearrangement joins TRBV5-6 to TRBJ1-2, with D perhaps TRBD1 (6 bases). Germline V gene sequence: CDR1 SGHDT, CDR2 YYEEEE. This CDR3 is 15 amino acids long. With 0 bases removed from V and 6 bases from J, the gap between germline ends came to 15 bases. Full variable domain (missing parts from reference TRBV5-6 and TRBJ1-2): DAGVTQSPTHLIKTRGQQVTLRCSPKSGHDTVSWYQQALGQGPQFIFQYYEEEERQRGNFPDRFSGHQFPNYSSELNVNALLLGDSALYLCASSLGGDRLHGYTFGSGTRLTVV.

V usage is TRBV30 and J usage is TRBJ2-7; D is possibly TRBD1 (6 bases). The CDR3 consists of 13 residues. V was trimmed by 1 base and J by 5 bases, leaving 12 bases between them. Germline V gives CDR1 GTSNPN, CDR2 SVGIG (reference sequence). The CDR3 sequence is CAWSADSVNEQYF. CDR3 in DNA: TGTGCCTGGAGTGCGGACAGTGTCAACGAGCAGTACTTC.

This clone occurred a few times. In DNA, the CDR3 is TGTGCCAGCATCACGACTAGCGGGGCCTCCTACGAGCAGTACTTC. Residues: CASITTSGASYEQYF. The chain recombines TRBV6-5 with TRBJ2-7; 11 bases fit TRBD2. Germline loops: CDR1 MNHEY, CDR2 SVGAGI. The CDR3 contains 15 residues. V lost 7 bases to trimming and J lost 0 bases; unmatched junction nucleotides: 5.

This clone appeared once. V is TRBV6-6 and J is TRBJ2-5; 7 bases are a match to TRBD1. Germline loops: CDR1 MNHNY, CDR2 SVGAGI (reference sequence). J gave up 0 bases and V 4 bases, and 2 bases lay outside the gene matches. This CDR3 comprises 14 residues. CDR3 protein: CASSWTGYQETQYF. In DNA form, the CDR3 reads TGTGCCAGCAGTTGGACAGGCTACCAAGAGACCCAGTACTTC.

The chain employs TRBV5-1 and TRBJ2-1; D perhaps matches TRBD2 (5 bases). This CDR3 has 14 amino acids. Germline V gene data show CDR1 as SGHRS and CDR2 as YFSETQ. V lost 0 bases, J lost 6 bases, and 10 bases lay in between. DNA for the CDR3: TGCGCCAGCAGCTTGGACACTGAGGGCAATGAGCAGTTCTTC. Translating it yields CASSLDTEGNEQFF.

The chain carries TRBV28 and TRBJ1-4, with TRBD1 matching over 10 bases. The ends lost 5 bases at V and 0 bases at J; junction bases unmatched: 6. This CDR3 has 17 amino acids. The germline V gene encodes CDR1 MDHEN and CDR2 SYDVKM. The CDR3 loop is CASSPGQGRATNEKLFF. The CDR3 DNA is TGTGCCAGCAGTCCGGGACAGGGGCGGGCAACTAATGAAAAACTGTTTTTT.

The CDR3 bases are TGTGCCAGCATTAGAGGCTTGCAGGGGGGAGGTGAAAAACTGTTTTTT. Its protein is CASIRGLQGGGEKLFF. V gene TRBV2 combines with J gene TRBJ1-4; 7 positions agree with TRBD1. Germline CDR1 and CDR2: SNHLY and FYNNEI. With 7 bases clipped from V and 7 bases from J, the junction kept 15 bases outside the gene matches. This CDR3 spans 16 amino acids.

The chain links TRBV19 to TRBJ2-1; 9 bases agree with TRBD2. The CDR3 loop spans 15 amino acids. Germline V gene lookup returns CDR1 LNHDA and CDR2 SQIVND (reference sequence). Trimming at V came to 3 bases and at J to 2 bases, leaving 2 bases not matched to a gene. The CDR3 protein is CASSISGGPYNEQFF. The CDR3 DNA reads TGTGCCAGTAGTATTAGCGGGGGCCCCTACAATGAGCAGTTCTTC.

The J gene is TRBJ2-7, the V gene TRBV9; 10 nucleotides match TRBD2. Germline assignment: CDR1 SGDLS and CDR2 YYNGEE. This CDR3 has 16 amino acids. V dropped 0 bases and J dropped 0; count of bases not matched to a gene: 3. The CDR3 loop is CASSVEASGGSYEQYF. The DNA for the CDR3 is TGTGCCAGCAGCGTAGAGGCTAGCGGGGGCTCCTACGAGCAGTACTTC.

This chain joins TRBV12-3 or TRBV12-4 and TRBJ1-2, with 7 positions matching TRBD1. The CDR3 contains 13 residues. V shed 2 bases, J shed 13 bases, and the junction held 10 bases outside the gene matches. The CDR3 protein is CASSLPGTAWGTF. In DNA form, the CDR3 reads TGTGCCAGCAGTTTACCGGGGACAGCCTGGGGCACCTTC.

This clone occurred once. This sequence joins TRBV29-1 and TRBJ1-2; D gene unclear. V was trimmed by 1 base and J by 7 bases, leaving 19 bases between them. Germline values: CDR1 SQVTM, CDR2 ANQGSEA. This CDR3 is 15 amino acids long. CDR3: CSVEVEGVLSGGYTF. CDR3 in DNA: TGCAGCGTTGAAGTAGAGGGTGTCCTGAGTGGTGGCTACACCTTC.

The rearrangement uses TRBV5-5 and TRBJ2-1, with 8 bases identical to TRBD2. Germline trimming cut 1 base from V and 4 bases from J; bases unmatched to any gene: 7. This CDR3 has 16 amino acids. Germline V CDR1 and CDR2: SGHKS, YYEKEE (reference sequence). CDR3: CASSLRPSGGYNEQFF. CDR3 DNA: TGTGCCAGCAGCTTGAGGCCGAGCGGGGGTTACAATGAGCAGTTCTTC.

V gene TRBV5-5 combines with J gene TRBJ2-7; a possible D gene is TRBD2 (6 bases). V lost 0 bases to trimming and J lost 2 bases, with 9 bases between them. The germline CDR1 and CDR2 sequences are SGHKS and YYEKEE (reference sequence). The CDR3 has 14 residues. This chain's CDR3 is CASSLGSGAYEQYF. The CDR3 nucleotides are TGTGCCAGCAGCTTGGGGTCGGGGGCCTACGAGCAGTACTTC.